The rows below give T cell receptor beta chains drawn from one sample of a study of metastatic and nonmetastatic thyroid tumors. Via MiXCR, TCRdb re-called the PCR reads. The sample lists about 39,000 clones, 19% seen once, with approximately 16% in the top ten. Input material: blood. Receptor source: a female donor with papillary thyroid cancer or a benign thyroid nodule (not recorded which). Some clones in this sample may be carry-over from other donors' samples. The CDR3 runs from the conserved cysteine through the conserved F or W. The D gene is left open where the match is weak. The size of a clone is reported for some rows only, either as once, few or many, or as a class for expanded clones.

CASRYRGTPYEQYF	TGTGCCAGCAGATACAGGGGGACACCCTACGAGCAGTACTTC	14	TRBD1	few	TRBV6-5	TRBJ2-7
CASKADKSLNEQFF	TGTGCCAGCAAGGCGGACAAATCTTTAAATGAGCAGTTCTTC	14	NA	few	TRBV6-2/TRBV6-3	TRBJ2-1
CASSLAVSYNEQFF	TGTGCCAGCAGCTTAGCGGTGAGCTACAATGAGCAGTTCTTC	14	NA	NA	TRBV7-8	TRBJ2-1
CSARGGGSYDEQFF	TGCAGTGCCCGAGGTGGCGGGAGTTATGATGAGCAGTTCTTC	14	TRBD2	many	TRBV20-1	TRBJ2-1
CAWSGYHNEKLFF	TGTGCCTGGAGTGGGTACCACAATGAAAAACTGTTTTTT	13	NA	many	TRBV30	TRBJ1-4
CASSLSLGTGGVNEQFF	TGTGCCAGCAGCTTATCACTAGGGACAGGGGGCGTCAATGAGCAGTTCTTC	17	TRBD1	many	TRBV7-2	TRBJ2-1
CASSLLAGQNTEAFF	TGCGCCAGCAGCTTGTTAGCAGGGCAGAACACTGAAGCTTTCTTT	15	NA	many	TRBV5-1	TRBJ1-1
CASSQLRDTAGMRQFF	TGCGCCAGCAGCCAGCTTCGGGACACCGCAGGAATGCGGCAGTTCTTC	16	NA	many	TRBV4-1	TRBJ2-1
CASSFITGNTEAFF	TGCGCCAGCAGTTTCATAACAGGGAACACTGAAGCTTTCTTT	14	NA	many	TRBV10-2	TRBJ1-1
CASSEAGVGGASEQYF	TGTGCCAGCAGTGAAGCGGGCGTGGGGGGGGCCTCCGAGCAGTACTTC	16	NA	many	TRBV25-1	TRBJ2-7